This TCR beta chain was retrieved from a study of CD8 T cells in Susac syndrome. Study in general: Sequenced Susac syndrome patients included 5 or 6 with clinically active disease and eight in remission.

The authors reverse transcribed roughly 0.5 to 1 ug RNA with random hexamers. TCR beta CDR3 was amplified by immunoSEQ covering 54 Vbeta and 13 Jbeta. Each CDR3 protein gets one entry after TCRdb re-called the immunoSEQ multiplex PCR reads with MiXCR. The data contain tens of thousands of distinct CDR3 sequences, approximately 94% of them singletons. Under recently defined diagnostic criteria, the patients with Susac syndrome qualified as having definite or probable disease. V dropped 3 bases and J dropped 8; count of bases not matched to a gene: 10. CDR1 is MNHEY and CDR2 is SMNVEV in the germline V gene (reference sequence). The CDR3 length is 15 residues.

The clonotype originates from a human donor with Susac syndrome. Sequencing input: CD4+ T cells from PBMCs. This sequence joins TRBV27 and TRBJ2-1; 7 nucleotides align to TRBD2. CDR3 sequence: CASSFGGRGRDEQFF. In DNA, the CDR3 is TGTGCCAGCAGTTTTGGCGGGAGAGGGCGGGATGAGCAGTTCTTC.